The rows below give T cell receptor beta chains drawn from one sample of a study of breast tumors, draining lymph nodes, adjacent tissues. TCRdb re-called the multiplex PCR reads with MiXCR, one entry per CDR3 protein. The sample lists about 200,000 distinct CDR3 sequences, 31% occurring once. The sample comprised axillary lymph node tissue. Receptors were obtained from a female donor with breast cancer. Some clones in this sample may be carry-over from other donors' samples. Each CDR3 is given without its conserved first and last residue.

TRBV3-1,TRBJ1-1,ASSQVAQNTEAF
TRBV25-1,TRBJ1-6,ASFRTGATSSPLH
TRBV28,TRBJ2-3,ASNLAYTDTQY
TRBV20-1,TRBJ2-5,SASGGQWYQETQY
TRBV5-1,TRBJ1-6,ASSFAPLAPLH
TRBV6-4,TRBJ1-4,ASGVRGRTLF
TRBV18,TRBJ2-3,ASSPPGTSGTDTQY
TRBV20-1,TRBJ2-5,SARVSAARFWETQY
TRBV3-1,TRBJ2-4,ASSQSRGRGRIQY
TRBV2,TRBJ2-7,ASGSRGAVDEQY
TRBV2,TRBJ2-5,ATRDSLIETQY
TRBV11-3,TRBJ2-7,ASSSVPRSYEQY
TRBV7-8,TRBJ1-2,ASSLGRQVDYGYP
TRBV15,TRBJ2-2,ATSRYSGTSGNTGELF
TRBV2,TRBJ2-5,ASSDRLVGKTQY
TRBV29-1,TRBJ2-5,SVGGLAGDNQETQY
TRBV6-2/TRBV6-3,TRBJ2-2,ASGHTGELF
TRBV19,TRBJ2-1,ASSIGTSGRASYNEQF
TRBV5-1,TRBJ2-1,ASSFGTGGSDEQF
TRBV18,TRBJ1-1,ANARRDGAEAF
TRBV6-1,TRBJ1-4,ASSEDAVSGKLF
TRBV5-1,TRBJ1-5,ASSLDGLLNQPQH
TRBV5-4,TRBJ2-2,ASSSMRTGTNTGELF
TRBV20-1,TRBJ1-2,SARGHSAYDYT
TRBV2,TRBJ1-3,ASRTGSNSGNTIY
TRBV28,TRBJ2-7,ASSPPSYSYEQY
TRBV7-7,TRBJ2-5,ASSLAGHTGTQY
TRBV24-1,TRBJ2-1,ATSDAQGLSSYNEQF
TRBV7-2,TRBJ2-7,AKPGQGSGEQY
TRBV10-3,TRBJ1-4,AARASLGEKLF
TRBV6-1,TRBJ2-7,ASSRGAYEQY
TRBV24-1,TRBJ2-5,ATSDIRQVNQPQY
TRBV7-9,TRBJ2-1,ASGGTENNEQF
TRBV6-5,TRBJ1-2,ASSRQGMSNYGYT
TRBV5-6,TRBJ2-3,ASSFRSGERNTQY
TRBV13,TRBJ2-7,ASSGSGTRGGEQY
TRBV7-8,TRBJ2-5,ASSPAGVVQETQS
TRBV6-4,TRBJ1-5,ASSDFGQGGQPQH
TRBV20-1,TRBJ1-2,SAPKGGNYGYT
TRBV7-6,TRBJ2-7,ASSSGGVGGYEQY
TRBV3-1,TRBJ2-1,ASSHSGPQF
TRBV5-1,TRBJ2-1,ASSLEREWDEQF
TRBV4-3,TRBJ2-5,ASSPSGTGDGETQY
TRBV28,TRBJ2-1,ASLGSSSYNEQF
TRBV9,TRBJ1-2,ASSVEPTARGYT
TRBV25-1,TRBJ2-3,ASSAPDRAADTQY
TRBV20-1,TRBJ2-1,SASSRRERLSYNEQF
TRBV10-3,TRBJ2-3,AISVDRGKQY
TRBV6-5,TRBJ2-7,ASKHRTHSYEQY
TRBV11-2,TRBJ2-5,ASSLVRTQETQY
TRBV20-1,TRBJ1-2,SARTVTNYGYT
TRBV20-1,TRBJ2-1,SAREPFGSDNEQF
TRBV6-4,TRBJ2-3,ASTRDRD
TRBV19,TRBJ1-2,ASSRDSRYGYT
TRBV9,TRBJ2-1,ASSVGGEYYNEQF